This paragraph reports one TCR beta chain. The antigen remains undetermined. Adolescents were screened for latent TB by skin test and IGRA. This entry comes from a study of T cells in tuberculosis. Looking at the study overall: This South African cohort compared adolescents with or without latent tuberculosis against adults with active tuberculosis. Study-level points and caveats: Smaller distances to GMM-specific TCRs suggested their expansion in active tuberculosis. Active tuberculosis cases were adults; controls were adolescents.

J was trimmed by 0 bases and V by 3 bases; bases with no gene match: 0. Germline values: CDR1 SGDLS, CDR2 YYNGEE. The CDR3 extends over 15 amino acids. Clones were read by immunoSEQ multiplex PCR, and TCRdb kept only the in-frame ones, dropping some. Of roughly 30,000 clones in the sample, roughly nine tenths were seen once. The chain joins TRBV9 to TRBJ2-1, with 10 positions matching TRBD2. Sample: PBMCs. The sequence came from a donor between 10 and 35 years old with latent tuberculosis or without tuberculosis infection. The CDR3 DNA reads as TGTGCCAGCAGCGCTAGCGGGAGCTCCTACAATGAGCAGTTCTTC. Protein: CASSASGSSYNEQFF.